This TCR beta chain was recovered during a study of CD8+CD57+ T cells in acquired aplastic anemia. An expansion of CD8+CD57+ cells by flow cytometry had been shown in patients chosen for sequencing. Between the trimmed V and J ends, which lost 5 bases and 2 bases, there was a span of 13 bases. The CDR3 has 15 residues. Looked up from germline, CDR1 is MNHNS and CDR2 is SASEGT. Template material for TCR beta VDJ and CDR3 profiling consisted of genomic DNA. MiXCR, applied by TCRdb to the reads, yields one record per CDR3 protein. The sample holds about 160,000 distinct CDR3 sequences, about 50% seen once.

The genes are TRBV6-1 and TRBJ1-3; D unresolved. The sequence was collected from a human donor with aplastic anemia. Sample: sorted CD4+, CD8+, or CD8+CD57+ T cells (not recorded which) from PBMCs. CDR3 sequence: CASSHPAPTGNTIYF. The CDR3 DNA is TGTGCCAGCAGTCATCCGGCGCCGACTGGAAACACCATATATTTT.